This paragraph reports one T cell receptor (beta chain). The data stem from a study of T cell changes during pregnancy in multiple sclerosis. CDR3 length: 13 residues. CDR1 and CDR2 (germline): MNHEY, SVGAGI. Trimming pared 6 bases from V and 10 bases from J, leaving 13 bases between. TCRdb's table, derived via immunoSEQ multiplex PCR, lists solely in-frame clones and lacks some. The sample records fewer than 25,000 clones, more than 90% being singletons. The V and J genes are TRBV6-5 and TRBJ1-6; a weak D match, TRBD1 (6 bases). The TCR comes from a female donor in good health, enrolled as a control in a pregnancy study. The specimen comprised CD8+ T cells from peripheral blood mononuclear cells, sampled in the third trimester of pregnancy. CDR3 sequence (DNA): TGTGCCAGCAGCACAGGGTCAACGTCACCCCTCCACTTT. Its translation: CASSTGSTSPLHF.